This T cell receptor (beta chain) was identified during a study of human T cells and chemical hapten exposure. Study-level background: Patch testing was performed with 0.01% DPC on the upper back, with reading at 6 days. The study enrolled mostly female patients with alopecia areata, totalis or universalis.

The CDR3 extends over 13 amino acids. Trimming shortened V by 0 bases and J by 4 bases, and 4 bases separated the two germline ends. The V gene's germline CDR1 is SGHRS and CDR2 YFSETQ. The time point: patch test 3, about 24 weeks after DPC sensitization. Treatment defined: therapeutic diphenylcyclopropenone sensitization with weekly scalp DPC. This clonotype has ten or more counts. The target antigen is unknown. Unique molecular identifiers were linked by the library to individual cDNA molecules. TCRdb used MiXCR to reprocess the RACE reads, holding one entry per CDR3 protein. The repertoire holds about 82,000 distinct CDR3 sequences, 13% seen once, with about 5.7% in the top ten. Study-wide points: Compared with pre-sensitization or healthy control sets, expanded TCRs clustered more.

This chain connects TRBV5-1 to TRBJ2-2; no clear D. The specimen comprised whole blood, sampled in connection with sensitization to the hapten diphenylcyclopropenone (DPC). This TCR was recovered from a woman in her forties or fifties with alopecia areata. Some clones in this sample may be carry-over from other donors' samples. CDR3 residues: CASSLAGTGELFF. CDR3 nucleotide sequence: TGCGCCAGCAGCTTGGCCGGCACCGGGGAGCTGTTTTTT.